What follows is one T cell receptor (beta chain) and its context. From germline, CDR1 is LNHDA and CDR2 SQIVND (reference sequence). There are 15 residues in the CDR3. V shed 3 bases and J shed 3 bases, with 13 bases lying between them. TCRdb keeps only in-frame clones here, not all; method: immunoSEQ multiplex PCR. The data show roughly 150,000 clones, 75% to 90% seen once. These data come from a study of blood T cell repertoires in COVID-19. The origin of this receptor is a human donor in a cohort sampled during active COVID-19. Sequencing was carried out using peripheral blood. The rearrangement joins TRBV19 to TRBJ2-3; weak D call: TRBD1 (7 bases). The CDR3 sequence is CASSITEGATDTQYF. DNA for the CDR3: TGTGCCAGTAGTATTACGGAGGGGGCGACAGATACGCAGTATTTT.